A single sample gave rise to the 20 T cell receptor beta chains below, sequenced in a study of vaccination and CD4 T cells after COVID-19. For these TCRs, the target antigens are not known. Cultured CD4+ T-cell DNA underwent Oncomine TCR Beta short-read sequencing. TCRdb processed the PCR reads anew with MiXCR; each CDR3 protein has one entry. Of around 3,700 distinct CDR3 sequences in the sample, over 35% are singletons; the top ten hold about 31%. This sample's treatment: approximately nine-day PBMC culture with coronavirus spike peptide pools or control peptides (ViraFEST assay). Sequences were obtained from CD4+ T cells from blood, cultured in vitro. The receptors here all came from a human donor who had recovered from COVID-19.

This clonotype was seen a handful of times. The V gene is TRBV12-3 or TRBV12-4, the J gene TRBJ2-2; D unclear. The length of the CDR3 is 14 residues. V was trimmed by 6 bases and J by 1 base, leaving 9 bases between them. The CDR3 sequence is CASSLLLNTGELFF. Here the CDR3 DNA reads TGTGCCAGCAGCTTGCTCCTGAACACCGGGGAGCTGTTTTTT.

The chain carries TRBV5-1 and TRBJ1-2, with D uncertain. The CDR3 extends over 12 amino acids. Germline V gene data show CDR1 as SGHRS and CDR2 as YFSETQ. Trimming took off 1 base at V and 8 bases at J, with 9 bases between the two ends. The chain's CDR3 is CASSLNGNGYTF. The CDR3, as DNA: TGCGCCAGCAGCTTGAACGGCAACGGCTACACCTTC.

The rearrangement links TRBV11-1 to TRBJ2-2; tentative D call: TRBD1 (5 bases). Germline assignment: CDR1 SGHAT and CDR2 FQDESV (reference sequence). V was pared by 2 bases and J by 5 bases, with 9 bases between. This CDR3 spans 14 amino acids. CDR3 residues: CASSLRGSTGELFF. The CDR3 DNA reads TGTGCCAGCAGCTTAAGGGGATCTACCGGGGAGCTGTTTTTT. The full variable domain, its missing parts supplied by reference TRBV11-1 and TRBJ2-2, is EAEVAQSPRYKITEKSQAVAFWCDPISGHATLYWYRQILGQGPELLVQFQDESVVDDSQLPKDRFSAERLKGVDSTLKIQPAELGDSAMYLCASSLRGSTGELFFGEGSRLTVL.

This clonotype showed up just a few times. The chain carries TRBV6-5 and TRBJ1-1; D is ambiguous. V was trimmed by 2 bases and J by 4 bases, leaving 20 bases between them. CDR1 and CDR2 from the germline V gene are MNHEY and SVGAGI. This CDR3 region has 17 residues. The CDR3 DNA is TGTGCCAGCAGTTACGAAAGGAGGGCAAGGTACGGCACTGAAGCTTTCTTT. Its translation is CASSYERRARYGTEAFF.

The rearrangement links TRBV6-1 to TRBJ2-3, with 9 nucleotides matching TRBD1. This CDR3 has 17 residues. V lost 7 bases to trimming and J lost 2 bases; unmatched junction nucleotides: 13. Germline V gene lookup returns CDR1 MNHNS and CDR2 SASEGT. CDR3 region: CASIRGGQGFNTDTQYF. CDR3 in DNA: TGTGCCAGCATCCGAGGTGGACAGGGGTTCAACACAGATACGCAGTATTTT.

This clonotype was observed a handful of times. V is TRBV12-3 or TRBV12-4 and J is TRBJ2-3; TRBD1 matches at 7 bases. CDR3 size: 14 residues. Unmatched junction bases numbered 4, after V lost 5 bases and J lost 2 bases. The CDR3 region has the DNA TGTGCCAGCAGTGAGGGACAGTCCACAGATACGCAGTATTTT. Protein: CASSEGQSTDTQYF.

This clonotype was seen only a few times. The chain has TRBV30 and TRBJ1-6; maybe TRBD1 (6 bases). Trimming took off 5 bases at V and 10 bases at J, with 21 bases between the two ends. CDR3 size: 15 residues. Germline V gene sequence: CDR1 GTSNPN, CDR2 SVGIG (reference sequence). CDR3 nucleotide sequence: TGTGCCTGGGAGGGGACACAAAGGACCCACTCACCCCTCCACTTT. It encodes CAWEGTQRTHSPLHF.

This clonotype turned up a few times. This chain connects TRBV6-1 to TRBJ1-6, with 10 bases that match TRBD1. Unmatched junction bases numbered 6, after V lost 10 bases and J lost 6 bases. CDR3 length: 14 residues. From germline, CDR1 is MNHNS and CDR2 SASEGT. CDR3 sequence: CATRGQGGNSPLHF. The CDR3, as DNA: TGTGCCACCCGCGGACAGGGGGGTAATTCACCCCTCCACTTT.

Here the CDR3 DNA reads TGTGCCAGCAGCTTGGATCGGTGGGCTAACTATGGCTACACCTTC. Its protein product is CASSLDRWANYGYTF. The rearrangement joins TRBV5-6 to TRBJ1-2; D remains ambiguous. Germline CDR1 SGHDT, CDR2 YYEEEE. The CDR3 sequence is 15 residues long. With 0 bases removed from V and 0 bases from J, the gap between germline ends came to 9 bases. The full variable domain, in which reference TRBV5-6 and TRBJ1-2 provide the parts outside the CDR3, is DAGVTQSPTHLIKTRGQQVTLRCSPKSGHDTVSWYQQALGQGPQFIFQYYEEEERQRGNFPDRFSGHQFPNYSSELNVNALLLGDSALYLCASSLDRWANYGYTFGSGTRLTVV.

This clonotype was counted only a few times. CDR3 nucleotide sequence: TGTGCCAGCAGTGGTCTAGCGGGGGGTCCCCTCGAGCAGTTCTTC. It encodes CASSGLAGGPLEQFF. This rearrangement joins TRBV6-1 to TRBJ2-1; 11 bases line up with TRBD2. V trimming: 4 bases; J trimming: 10 bases; junction bases outside the gene matches: 9. CDR1 is MNHNS and CDR2 is SASEGT in the germline V gene. CDR3 length equals 15 residues.

This rearrangement joins TRBV6-1 to TRBJ1-2; unclear D gene. CDR1 is MNHNS, CDR2 SASEGT, per germline. The CDR3 has 14 amino acids. V lost 4 bases and J lost 8, with 17 bases in between. The CDR3 DNA sequence: TGTGCCAGCAGTGTTCATAAAACCGCTATGGGCTACACCTTC. This encodes CASSVHKTAMGYTF.

This chain uses TRBV6-1 with TRBJ1-5, with TRBD1 matching over 7 bases. The CDR3 loop spans 13 amino acids. From germline, CDR1 is MNHNS and CDR2 SASEGT. V dropped 4 bases and J dropped 6; count of bases not matched to a gene: 3. The DNA for the CDR3 is TGTGCCAGCAGTGGACAGGGCGTTCAGCCCCAGCATTTT. As protein: CASSGQGVQPQHF.

The chain joins TRBV19 to TRBJ2-7; D possibly uses TRBD1 or TRBD2 (7 bases each). Trimming removed 1 base at V and 4 bases at J, with 11 bases between. The germline V gene has CDR1 LNHDA and CDR2 SQIVND (reference sequence). This CDR3 is built from 14 residues. In DNA form, the CDR3 reads TGTGCCAGTAGTATAGGCCAGGGGGGGTACGAGCAGTACTTC. Translated: CASSIGQGGYEQYF.

There are a few counts of this clonotype. The chain employs TRBV18 and TRBJ2-3, with TRBD2 matching over 14 bases. Trimming at V came to 4 bases and at J to 0 bases, leaving 3 bases not matched to a gene. CDR1 is KGHSH, CDR2 LQKENI, per germline. The CDR3 extends over 17 amino acids. Here the CDR3 reads CASSQGTSGGSTDTQYF. Written as DNA, the CDR3 is TGTGCCAGCTCACAAGGGACTAGCGGGGGCAGCACAGATACGCAGTATTTT.

The CDR3 is CASSSGTGGYIYGYTF. Written as DNA, the CDR3 is TGTGCCAGCAGCTCCGGGACAGGGGGCTATATCTATGGCTACACCTTC. The chain uses TRBV7-2 and TRBJ1-2; 12 bases line up with TRBD1. CDR3 size: 16 residues. The ends lost 4 bases at V and 4 bases at J; junction bases unmatched: 7. Germline V gene sequence: CDR1 SGHTA, CDR2 FQGNSA.

CDR3: CASSFRRFGGPEAFF. CDR3 in DNA: TGTGCCAGCAGTTTCAGACGGTTCGGGGGCCCTGAAGCTTTCTTT. The chain is built from TRBV6-5 and TRBJ1-1; tentatively, D is TRBD1 (6 bases). With 4 bases removed from V and 6 bases from J, the gap between germline ends came to 18 bases. The CDR3 consists of 15 residues. From germline, CDR1 is MNHEY and CDR2 SVGAGI.

In DNA form, the CDR3 reads TGCGCCAGCAGTGGGTCTAGCCCCACAGATACGCAGTATTTT. This gives the protein CASSGSSPTDTQYF. The rearrangement uses TRBV10-1 and TRBJ2-3, with D maybe TRBD2 (5 bases). Trimming shortened V by 4 bases and J by 2 bases, and 10 bases separated the two germline ends. The CDR3 has 14 amino acids. Germline assignment: CDR1 WNHNN and CDR2 SYGVQD (reference sequence).

The V and J genes are TRBV6-1 and TRBJ1-1, with D hard to call. The CDR3 has 12 amino acids. V was pared by 6 bases and J by 6 bases, with 11 bases between. Looked up from germline, CDR1 is MNHNS and CDR2 is SASEGT. In nucleotides, the CDR3 is TGTGCCAGCAGAAGTATAGGTGCTGAAGCTTTCTTT. The encoded protein is CASRSIGAEAFF.

This clonotype was seen more than once but under ten times. The rearrangement links TRBV5-1 to TRBJ1-6; tentatively, D is TRBD1 (5 bases). Germline V gives CDR1 SGHRS, CDR2 YFSETQ. Trimming removed 0 bases from V and 2 bases from J, with 15 bases in between. This CDR3 has 18 residues. The CDR3 region has the DNA TGCGCCAGCAGCTTGGGCTCCCGGGGGAGGCCCTATAATTCACCCCTCCACTTT. Protein: CASSLGSRGRPYNSPLHF.

This chain joins TRBV30 and TRBJ1-1; tentative D call: TRBD1 (6 bases). The CDR3 spans 14 residues. The germline V and J ends were trimmed by 4 bases and 4 bases, with 16 bases remaining between them. The germline V gene encodes CDR1 GTSNPN and CDR2 SVGIG (reference sequence). CDR3 region: CAWTRGGQTTEAFF. The DNA of the CDR3 is TGTGCCTGGACGCGAGGGGGGCAAACCACTGAAGCTTTCTTT.